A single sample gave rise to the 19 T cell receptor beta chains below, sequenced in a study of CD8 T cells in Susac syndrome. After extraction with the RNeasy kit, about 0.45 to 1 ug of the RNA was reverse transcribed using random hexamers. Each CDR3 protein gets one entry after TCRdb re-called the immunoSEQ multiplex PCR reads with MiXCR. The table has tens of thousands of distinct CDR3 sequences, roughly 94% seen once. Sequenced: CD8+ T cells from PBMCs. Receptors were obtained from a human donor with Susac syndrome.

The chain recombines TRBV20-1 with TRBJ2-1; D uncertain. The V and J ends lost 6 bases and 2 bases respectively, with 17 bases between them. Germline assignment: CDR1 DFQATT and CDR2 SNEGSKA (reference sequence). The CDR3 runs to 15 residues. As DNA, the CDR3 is TGCAGTGCGCCCGAAGGGAACTTTACCTACAATGAGCAGTTCTTC. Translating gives CSAPEGNFTYNEQFF.

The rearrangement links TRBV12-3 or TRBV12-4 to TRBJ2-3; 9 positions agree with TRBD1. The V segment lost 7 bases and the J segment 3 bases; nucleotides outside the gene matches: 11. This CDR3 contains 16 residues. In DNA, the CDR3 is TGTGCCAGCACACAGGGGGCGAGAGTGGTAACAGATACGCAGTATTTT. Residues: CASTQGARVVTDTQYF.

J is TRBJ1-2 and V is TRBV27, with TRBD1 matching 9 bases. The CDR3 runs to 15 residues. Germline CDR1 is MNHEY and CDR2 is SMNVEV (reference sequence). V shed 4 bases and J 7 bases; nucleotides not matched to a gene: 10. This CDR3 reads CASSSGTGMPSGYTF. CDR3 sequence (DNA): TGTGCCAGCAGTTCCGGGACAGGGATGCCTAGTGGCTACACCTTC.

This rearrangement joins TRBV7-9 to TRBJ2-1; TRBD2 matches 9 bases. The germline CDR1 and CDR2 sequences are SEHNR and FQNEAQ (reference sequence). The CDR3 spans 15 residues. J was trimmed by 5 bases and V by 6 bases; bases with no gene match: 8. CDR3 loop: CASSPVSGGNNEQFF. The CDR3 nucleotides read TGTGCCAGCAGTCCCGTTAGCGGGGGAAACAATGAGCAGTTCTTC.

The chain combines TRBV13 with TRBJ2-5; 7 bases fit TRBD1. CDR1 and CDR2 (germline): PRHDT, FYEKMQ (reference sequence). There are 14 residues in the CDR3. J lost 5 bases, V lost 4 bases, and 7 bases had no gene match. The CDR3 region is CASSSSTGAETQYF. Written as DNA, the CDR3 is TGTGCCAGCAGCTCCTCAACAGGGGCGGAGACCCAGTACTTC. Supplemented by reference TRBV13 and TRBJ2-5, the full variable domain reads AAGVIQSPRHLIKEKRETATLKCYPIPRHDTVYWYQQGPGQDPQFLISFYEKMQSDKGSIPDRFSAQQFSDYHSELNMSSLELGDSALYFCASSSSTGAETQYFGPGTRLLVL.

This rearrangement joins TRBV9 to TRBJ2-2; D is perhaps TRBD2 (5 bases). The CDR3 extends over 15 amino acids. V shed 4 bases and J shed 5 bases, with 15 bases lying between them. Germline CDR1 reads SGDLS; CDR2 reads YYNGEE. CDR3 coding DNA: TGTGCCAGCAGCCGCGGAGGTGGTGGGACCGGGGAGCTGTTTTTT. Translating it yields CASSRGGGGTGELFF.

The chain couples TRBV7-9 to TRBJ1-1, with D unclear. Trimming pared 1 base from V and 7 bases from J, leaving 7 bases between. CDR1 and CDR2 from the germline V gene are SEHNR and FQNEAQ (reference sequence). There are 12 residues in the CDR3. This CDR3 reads CASSLGVGEAFF. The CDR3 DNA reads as TGTGCCAGCAGCTTAGGGGTGGGTGAAGCTTTCTTT.

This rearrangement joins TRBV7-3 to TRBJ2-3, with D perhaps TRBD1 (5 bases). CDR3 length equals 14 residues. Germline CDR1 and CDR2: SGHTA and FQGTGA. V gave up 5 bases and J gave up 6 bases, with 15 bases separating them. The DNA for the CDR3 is TGTGCCAGCAGCCCCCGACAGACCCCGGATACGCAGTATTTT. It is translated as CASSPRQTPDTQYF. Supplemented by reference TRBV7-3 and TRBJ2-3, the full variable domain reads GAGVSQTPSNKVTEKGKYVELRCDPISGHTALYWYRQSLGQGPEFLIYFQGTGAADDSGLPNDRFFAVRPEGSVSTLKIQRTERGDSAVYLCASSPRQTPDTQYFGPGTRLTVL.

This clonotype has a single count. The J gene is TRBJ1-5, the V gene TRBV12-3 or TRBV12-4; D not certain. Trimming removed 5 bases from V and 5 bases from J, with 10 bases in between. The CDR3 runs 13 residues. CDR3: CASSPRTDQPQHF. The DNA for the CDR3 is TGTGCCAGCAGTCCGAGGACCGATCAGCCCCAGCATTTT.

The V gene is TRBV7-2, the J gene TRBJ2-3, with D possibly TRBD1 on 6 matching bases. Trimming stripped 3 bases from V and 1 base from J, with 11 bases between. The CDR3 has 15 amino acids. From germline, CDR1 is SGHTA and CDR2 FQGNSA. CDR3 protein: CASSLAAGGTDTQYF. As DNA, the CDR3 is TGTGCCAGCAGCTTGGCGGCAGGGGGCACAGATACGCAGTATTTT.

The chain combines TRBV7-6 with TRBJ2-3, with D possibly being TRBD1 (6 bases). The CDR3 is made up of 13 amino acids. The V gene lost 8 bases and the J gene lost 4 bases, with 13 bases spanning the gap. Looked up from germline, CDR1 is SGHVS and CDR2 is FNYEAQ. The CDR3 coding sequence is TGTGCCAGCCGCAATGGGGGCGCAGATACGCAGTATTTT. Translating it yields CASRNGGADTQYF.

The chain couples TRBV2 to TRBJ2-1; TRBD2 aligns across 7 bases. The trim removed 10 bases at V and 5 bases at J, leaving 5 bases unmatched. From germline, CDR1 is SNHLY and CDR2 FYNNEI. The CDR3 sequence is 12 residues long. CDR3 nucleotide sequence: TGTGCCACTCGGACTAGGGACAATGAGCAGTTCTTC. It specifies CATRTRDNEQFF.

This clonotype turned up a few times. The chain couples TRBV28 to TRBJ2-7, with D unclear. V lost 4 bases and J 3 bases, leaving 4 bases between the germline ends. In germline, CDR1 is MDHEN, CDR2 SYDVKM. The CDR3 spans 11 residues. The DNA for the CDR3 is TGTGCCAGCAGTTCTTACTACGAGCAGTACTTC. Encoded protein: CASSSYYEQYF.

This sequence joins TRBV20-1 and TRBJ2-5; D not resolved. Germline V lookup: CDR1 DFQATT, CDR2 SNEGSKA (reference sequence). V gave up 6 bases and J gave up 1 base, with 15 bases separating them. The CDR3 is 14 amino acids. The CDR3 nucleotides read TGCAGTGCCAAACCCCCCCAGATCCAAGAGACCCAGTACTTC. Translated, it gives CSAKPPQIQETQYF.

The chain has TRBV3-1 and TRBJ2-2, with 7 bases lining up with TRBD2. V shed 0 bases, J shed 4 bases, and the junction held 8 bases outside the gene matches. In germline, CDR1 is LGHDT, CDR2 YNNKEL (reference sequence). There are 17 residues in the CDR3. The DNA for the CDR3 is TGTGCCAGCAGCCAAGAAGGGAGGGACGGGGTCACCGGGGAGCTGTTTTTT. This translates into CASSQEGRDGVTGELFF.

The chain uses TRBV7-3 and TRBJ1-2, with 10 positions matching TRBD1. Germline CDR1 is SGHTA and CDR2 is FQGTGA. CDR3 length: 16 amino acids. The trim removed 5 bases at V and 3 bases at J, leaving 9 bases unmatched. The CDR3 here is CASSLAPGQGHYGYTF. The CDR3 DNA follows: TGTGCCAGCAGCCTAGCTCCGGGACAGGGGCACTATGGCTACACCTTC.

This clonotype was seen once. The CDR3, as DNA: TGTGCCAGCGGGGGGAGAAACACCGGGGAGCTGTTTTTT. It specifies CASGGRNTGELFF. J is TRBJ2-2 and V is TRBV19, with TRBD2 matching 7 bases. CDR1 and CDR2 from the germline V gene are LNHDA and SQIVND (reference sequence). The J segment lost 2 bases and the V segment lost 9 bases, leaving 3 bases of the junction unmatched. The CDR3 runs 13 residues.

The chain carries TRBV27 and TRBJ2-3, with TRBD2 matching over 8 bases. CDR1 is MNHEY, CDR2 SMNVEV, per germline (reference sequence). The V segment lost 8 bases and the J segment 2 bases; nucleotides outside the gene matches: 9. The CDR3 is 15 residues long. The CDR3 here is CASAIAGSATDTQYF. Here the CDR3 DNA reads TGTGCCAGCGCTATAGCGGGGAGTGCCACAGATACGCAGTATTTT.

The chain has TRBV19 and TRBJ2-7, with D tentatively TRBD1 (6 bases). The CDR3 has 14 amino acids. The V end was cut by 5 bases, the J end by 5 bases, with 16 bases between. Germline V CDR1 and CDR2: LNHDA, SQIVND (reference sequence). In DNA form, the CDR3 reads TGTGCCAGTAGTGGGATTGACAGGATCCACGAGCAGTACTTC. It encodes CASSGIDRIHEQYF.